These T cell receptor beta chains were read from a single sample in a study of PD-L1 blockade in urothelial cancer. Profiling relied on immunoSEQ multiplex PCR, and the TCRdb table lists in-frame clones only, not all of them. The sample lists 83,000 or so clones, around four fifths occurring once. This material consisted of PBMCs, taken around atezolizumab (anti-PD-L1) treatment. These receptor sequences come from a man aged 65-85 years with urothelial cancer. Both conserved end residues are part of each CDR3. Fields, in order: clone size, D gene, V gene, J gene, CDR3 DNA, CDR3 protein. D genes are given only for firm matches. A clone size is listed for some rows: how often the clone was seen (once, few, many), or a class if it is expanded.

>-|-|TRBV19|TRBJ2-5
TGTGCCAGTAGTATGAACAGGGCTACTCAAGAGACCCAGTACTTC
CASSMNRATQETQYF
>-|TRBD1|TRBV7-2|TRBJ2-7
TGTGCCAACGGTCCCGGACAGGGGTACGAGCAGTACTTC
CANGPGQGYEQYF
>-|TRBD1|TRBV27|TRBJ2-7
TGTGCCAGCAGTTCCCTGGACAGGGTCGAGCAGTACTTC
CASSSLDRVEQYF
>-|-|TRBV19|TRBJ2-1
TGTGCCAGTAGTCCCCGGACAGCTCCCTACAATGAGCAGTTCTTC
CASSPRTAPYNEQFF
>few|TRBD1|TRBV6-1|TRBJ2-4
TGTGCCAGCAGCAGGGGGTTGAACATTCAGTACTTC
CASSRGLNIQYF
>-|-|TRBV27|TRBJ2-3
TGTGCCAGCAGCCTCGGGGTATCCACAGATACGCAGTATTTT
CASSLGVSTDTQYF
>-|TRBD2|TRBV7-2|TRBJ2-7
TGTGCCAGCAGCTTTCCAGCGGGAGGGCCTGTCGAGCAGTACTTC
CASSFPAGGPVEQYF
>-|-|TRBV5-1|TRBJ1-1
TGCGCCAGCAGCCCATTAACCGGGAACACTGAAGCTTTCTTT
CASSPLTGNTEAFF
>-|TRBD2|TRBV19|TRBJ2-1
TGTGCCAGCTCGTCTAGCGGGAGTGGAGGGCAGTTCTTC
CASSSSGSGGQFF
>-|TRBD2|TRBV28|TRBJ2-1
TGTGCCAGCAGTTTATCGACTAGCGGGAGTGGTGAGCAGTTCTTC
CASSLSTSGSGEQFF
>-|-|TRBV6-5|TRBJ1-1
TGTGCCAGCAGTTACGCGGGAGGCGAAACTGAAGCTTTCTTT
CASSYAGGETEAFF
>-|-|TRBV5-1|TRBJ2-3
TGCGCCAGCAGCTTGACCCAGGGTAGCACAGATACGCAGTATTTT
CASSLTQGSTDTQYF
>few|-|TRBV11-3|TRBJ2-3
TGTGCCAGCAGCTCCCGACTCGCCCCAGATACGCAGTATTTT
CASSSRLAPDTQYF
>-|-|TRBV21-1|TRBJ2-2
TGTGCCAGCAGCAAAGGCGGGACAGGGGGGAACACCGGGGAGCTGTTTTTT
CASSKGGTGGNTGELFF
>-|-|TRBV2|TRBJ1-5
TGTGCCAGCAGTGTCGGGGGGTTGAAGCCCCAGCATTTT
CASSVGGLKPQHF
>once|-|TRBV6-1|TRBJ1-1
TGTGCCAGCAGTCAGCAGGGGAATATCGCTGAAGCTTTCTTT
CASSQQGNIAEAFF
>-|-|TRBV1|TRBJ2-7
TGCACCAGCAGCCAAGATGAGAATAGCTATAGCTCCTACGAGCAGTACTTC
CTSSQDENSYSSYEQYF
>-|-|TRBV2|TRBJ1-2
TGTGCCAGCACCCTCGGGGGGAACTATGGCTACACCTTC
CASTLGGNYGYTF
>-|TRBD1|TRBV2|TRBJ1-1
TGTGCCAGCAGTGATCAGGGGGCCACGAACACTGAAGCTTTCTTT
CASSDQGATNTEAFF
>-|TRBD1|TRBV5-1|TRBJ1-2
TGCGCCAGCAGCTTGGGGGGACAGATCTATGGCTACACCTTC
CASSLGGQIYGYTF
>-|TRBD1|TRBV7-9|TRBJ2-1
TGTGCCAGCAGCTTGGGACAGGGGGCCTACAATGAGCAGTTCTTC
CASSLGQGAYNEQFF
>-|TRBD2|TRBV11-3|TRBJ2-1
TGTGCCAGCAGCTTAGAAGCGGGAGTACCAGGTGAGCAGTTCTTC
CASSLEAGVPGEQFF
>-|-|TRBV7-2|TRBJ2-3
TGTGCCAGCAGCTTAGTGGTAGCGGCAGATACGCAGTATTTT
CASSLVVAADTQYF
>few|TRBD2|TRBV10-3|TRBJ2-3
TGTGCCATCAGTGAGAGAGGGGCTAGCGGGGGGGCCCTAGATACGCAGTATTTT
CAISERGASGGALDTQYF
>many|TRBD2|TRBV5-1|TRBJ2-1
TGCGCCAGCAGCTTGGACACTGGGCGGGGGGGCTCAACTTACAATGAGCAGTTCTTC
CASSLDTGRGGSTYNEQFF
>-|-|TRBV28|TRBJ1-1
TGTGCCAGCAGTCCCGGTCGGGGGGCGGTCACTGAAGCTTTCTTT
CASSPGRGAVTEAFF
>-|TRBD2|TRBV7-9|TRBJ2-3
TGTGCCAGCAGCTTAGACTTAGCGGGGACTGGAGATACGCAGTATTTT
CASSLDLAGTGDTQYF
>-|-|TRBV11-1|TRBJ2-7
TGTGCCAGCAGCTTAAATCAAGCGGGCAGCTCCTACGAGCAGTACTTC
CASSLNQAGSSYEQYF
>-|TRBD2|TRBV5-1|TRBJ2-3
TGCGCCAGCAGCCCCCACTACAGCGGGGCGGGGGATACGCAGTATTTT
CASSPHYSGAGDTQYF
>-|-|TRBV6-6|TRBJ1-1
TGTGCCAGCTTAAGCTTGAACACTGAAGCTTTCTTT
CASLSLNTEAFF
>few|-|TRBV2|TRBJ1-4
TGTGCCAGCACCTCCCGGAGAACTAATGAAAAACTGTTTTTT
CASTSRRTNEKLFF
>-|TRBD1|TRBV13|TRBJ1-2
TGTGCCAGCAGCACCCTCGACAGGGTCTCGTTGGATGGCTACACCTTC
CASSTLDRVSLDGYTF
>-|-|TRBV30|TRBJ1-1
TGTGCCTGGACGACGCAGGGTTTCGTCGACACTGAAGCTTTCTTT
CAWTTQGFVDTEAFF
>-|TRBD2|TRBV11-2|TRBJ2-5
TGTGCCAGCAGCGCCTTACTAGCGGGGGGGAAAGAGACCCAGTACTTC
CASSALLAGGKETQYF
>-|-|TRBV6-1|TRBJ1-1
TGTGCCAGCAGTGGGACAAAGGTCACTGAAGCTTTCTTT
CASSGTKVTEAFF
>-|TRBD2|TRBV9|TRBJ2-5
TGTGCCAGCAGTCCCCAGGCGGGAGGTGGAGAGACCCAGTACTTC
CASSPQAGGGETQYF
>-|-|TRBV11-2|TRBJ2-2
TGTGCCAGCAGCTTCGAGGGACACCTGAACACCGGGGAGCTGTTTTTT
CASSFEGHLNTGELFF
>-|-|TRBV21-1|TRBJ1-1
TGTGCCAGCAGCAAAGTTCGGGACAGAAATGAATGCACTGAAGCTTTCTTT
CASSKVRDRNECTEAFF
>-|TRBD2|TRBV29-1|TRBJ2-5
TGCAGCGCAGGGGGGACTAGCGGGAGTTACGAGACCCAGTACTTC
CSAGGTSGSYETQYF
>-|-|TRBV18|TRBJ2-1
TGTGCCAGCTCCCCAGACTTAGCGGACTCCTACAATGAGCAGTTCTTC
CASSPDLADSYNEQFF
>-|-|TRBV5-4|TRBJ2-3
TGTGCCAGCAGATTCGAGGAAGGGGCAGATACGCAGTATTTT
CASRFEEGADTQYF
>once|-|TRBV18|TRBJ1-4
TGTGCCAGCTCACCCGGACAGACCATCTCAACTAATGAAAAACTGTTTTTT
CASSPGQTISTNEKLFF
>once|-|TRBV12-5|TRBJ1-2
TGTGCTAGTGGTTTGGTAACACAGGCTCGCGGCTACACCTTC
CASGLVTQARGYTF
>-|TRBD1|TRBV28|TRBJ1-2
TGTGCCAGCAGTGTGGACAGGGGGGGCTATGGCTACACCTTC
CASSVDRGGYGYTF
>-|-|TRBV14|TRBJ1-3
TGTGCCAGCAGCCAAGAACTTTCTGGAAACACCATATATTTT
CASSQELSGNTIYF
>-|-|TRBV29-1|TRBJ1-1
TGCAGCGTTGCTAGGGGAAGTGGGAACACTGAAGCTTTCTTT
CSVARGSGNTEAFF
>-|TRBD1|TRBV7-8|TRBJ2-7
TGTGCCAGCAGCTCATCCGACAGGGTATGGGAGCAGTACTTC
CASSSSDRVWEQYF